Shown below are 18 T cell receptor beta chains from a single sample sequenced in a study of response to subunit inactivated influenza vaccine. TCRdb independently ran MiXCR on the RT-PCR reads; one entry per CDR3 protein. Of over 450,000 distinct CDR3 sequences in the sample, over 10% are singletons; the top ten hold around 13%. The sequences come from PBMCs from blood, collected roughly 48 days after vaccination. The source is a man in his fifties who received an inactivated influenza vaccine.

The chain links TRBV6-5 to TRBJ2-5; perhaps TRBD1 as D (6 bases). The V end lost 4 bases, the J end lost 4 bases, and 16 bases lay between the germline ends. Germline CDR1 and CDR2: MNHEY and SVGAGI. The CDR3 extends over 15 amino acids. DNA of the CDR3: TGTGCCAGCAGTTCACACCAAAAACAGGGAGAGACCCAGTACTTC. Its protein is CASSSHQKQGETQYF.

This clonotype was seen just once. This sequence joins TRBV6-5 and TRBJ2-2; D is uncertain. Trimming pared 0 bases from V and 4 bases from J, leaving 12 bases between. The germline gives CDR1 MNHEY, CDR2 SVGAGI. The CDR3 length is 16 residues. The CDR3 DNA follows: TGTGCCAGCAGTTACTCGGGCGGTCCTACCACCGGGGAGCTGTTTTTT. Amino acid sequence: CASSYSGGPTTGELFF.

There are a few counts of this clonotype. V and J are TRBV15 and TRBJ2-6; unclear D gene. This CDR3 has 16 amino acids. CDR1 and CDR2 (germline): LNHNV, YYDKDF (reference sequence). With 5 bases removed from V and 0 bases from J, the gap between germline ends came to 11 bases. The CDR3 nucleotides are TGTGCCACCAGCGGGGAAAGGAGCTCTGGGGCCAACGTCCTGACTTTC. This encodes CATSGERSSGANVLTF.

This sequence joins TRBV6-5 and TRBJ2-1; maybe TRBD1 (6 bases). The CDR3 loop spans 16 amino acids. The germline CDR1 and CDR2 sequences are MNHEY and SVGAGI. The germline V and J ends were trimmed by 0 bases and 4 bases, with 13 bases remaining between them. The CDR3 nucleotides are TGTGCCAGCAGTTACTCGTCCTGGCAGGGGTACAATGAGCAGTTCTTC. Residues: CASSYSSWQGYNEQFF.

This clonotype appeared many times. J is TRBJ2-2 and V is TRBV4-2, with D hard to call. This CDR3 has 14 amino acids. The ends were cut back, 1 base at V and 5 bases at J, with 8 bases in the middle. The germline CDR1 and CDR2 sequences are LGHNA and YNFKEQ. The CDR3, as DNA: TGTGCCAGCAGCCAAGGAATGACTACCGGGGAGCTGTTTTTT. It translates to CASSQGMTTGELFF.

This clonotype was seen only a few times. This rearrangement joins TRBV20-1 to TRBJ2-7, with TRBD2 matching 7 bases. The length of the CDR3 is 14 residues. From germline, CDR1 is DFQATT and CDR2 SNEGSKA (reference sequence). V trimming: 1 base; J trimming: 0 bases; junction bases outside the gene matches: 3. The CDR3 DNA is TGCAGTGCTAGAGTGAGCGGGACCTCCTACGAGCAGTACTTC. Translation gives CSARVSGTSYEQYF.

This clonotype was seen a few times. The V gene is TRBV27, the J gene TRBJ1-1, with D uncertain. Per germline, CDR1 MNHEY and CDR2 SMNVEV (reference sequence). V lost 5 bases and J 4 bases, leaving 11 bases between the germline ends. The CDR3 loop spans 13 amino acids. Here the CDR3 reads CASSTDAATEAFF. CDR3 nucleotides: TGTGCCAGCAGTACAGATGCGGCCACTGAAGCTTTCTTT.

This clonotype was observed at least ten times. V usage is TRBV7-9 and J usage is TRBJ1-4; D is possibly TRBD1 (5 bases). The CDR3 is made up of 15 amino acids. Germline loops: CDR1 SEHNR, CDR2 FQNEAQ (reference sequence). V was cut by 2 bases and J by 5 bases, with 12 bases left in between. The CDR3 DNA reads TGTGCCAGCAGCTTATTAGGGGCGGGGAATGAAAAACTGTTTTTT. It translates to CASSLLGAGNEKLFF. The complete variable domain, with remaining parts taken from reference TRBV7-9 and TRBJ1-4, reads DTGVSQNPRHKITKRGQNVTFRCDPISEHNRLYWYRQTLGQGPEFLTYFQNEAQLEKSRLLSDRFSAERPKGSFSTLEIQRTEQGDSAMYLCASSLLGAGNEKLFFGSGTQLSVL.

The chain links TRBV15 to TRBJ2-2; 8 bases fit TRBD2. The J segment lost 8 bases and the V segment lost 0 bases, leaving 5 bases of the junction unmatched. CDR1 and CDR2 from the germline V gene are LNHNV and YYDKDF (reference sequence). The CDR3 has 15 residues. In DNA, the CDR3 is TGTGCCACCAGCAGAGAAGCGGGAGTTCTTGGGGAGCTGTTTTTT. This translates into CATSREAGVLGELFF.

The V gene is TRBV28, the J gene TRBJ2-5; 7 positions match TRBD2. V trimming: 7 bases; J trimming: 1 base; junction bases outside the gene matches: 6. This CDR3 has 14 residues. Per germline, CDR1 MDHEN and CDR2 SYDVKM. This CDR3 is CASNGAGVQETQYF. The CDR3 region has the DNA TGTGCCAGCAATGGGGCGGGAGTCCAAGAGACCCAGTACTTC.

This clonotype was seen a handful of times. The chain is built from TRBV5-1 and TRBJ1-1, with 8 bases identical to TRBD1. Trimming removed 4 bases from V and 7 bases from J; junction bases left unmatched: 3. Looked up from germline, CDR1 is SGHRS and CDR2 is YFSETQ. The CDR3 consists of 12 residues. The CDR3 DNA is TGCGCCAGCAGCCCCGACAGGGGTGAAGCTTTCTTT. Amino acids: CASSPDRGEAFF.

This clonotype was seen a few times. The CDR3 nucleotides are TGTGCCAGCCAGCCACTACTCGGGGGACCGACCACTGAAGCTTTCTTT. Its protein product is CASQPLLGGPTTEAFF. The chain combines TRBV9 with TRBJ1-1; the D gene is possibly TRBD1 (5 bases). Trimming shortened V by 7 bases and J by 4 bases, and 23 bases separated the two germline ends. Germline-derived CDR1 and CDR2 are SGDLS and YYNGEE. CDR3 size: 16 residues.

In its sample, this clonotype was seen a few times. V gene TRBV15 combines with J gene TRBJ2-7, with 11 positions matching TRBD1. Trimming took 2 bases from V and 5 from J; bases not matched to a gene: 8. The CDR3 extends over 16 amino acids. Germline V CDR1 and CDR2: LNHNV, YYDKDF (reference sequence). In DNA, the CDR3 is TGTGCCACCAGCAGACATACCGGGACAGGGGGAGACGAGCAGTACTTC. It codes for CATSRHTGTGGDEQYF.

This chain links TRBV9 with TRBJ2-7, with D perhaps matching TRBD1 (6 bases). V was clipped by 4 bases and J by 2 bases, with 10 bases between them. Germline V gene data show CDR1 as SGDLS and CDR2 as YYNGEE. The length of the CDR3 is 13 residues. This CDR3 is CASSTGNTYEQYF. The CDR3 DNA follows: TGTGCCAGCAGCACAGGGAATACCTACGAGCAGTACTTC.

The sample holds many counts of this clonotype. V and J are TRBV5-1 and TRBJ2-5; D not certain. Trimming took off 1 base at V and 5 bases at J, with 12 bases between the two ends. The CDR3 loop spans 14 amino acids. Germline values: CDR1 SGHRS, CDR2 YFSETQ. In DNA form, the CDR3 reads TGCGCCAGCAGCTTGTTTTCCGTTGAGGAGACCCAGTACTTC. This encodes CASSLFSVEETQYF. Together with reference TRBV5-1 and TRBJ2-5, the CDR3 gives the full variable domain: KAGVTQTPRYLIKTRGQQVTLSCSPISGHRSVSWYQQTPGQGLQFLFEYFSETQRNKGNFPGRFSGRQFSNSRSEMNVSTLELGDSALYLCASSLFSVEETQYFGPGTRLLVL.

The gene calls are TRBV12-3 or TRBV12-4 and TRBJ2-5; D may correspond to TRBD1 or TRBD2 (5 bases each). The ends were cut back, 4 bases at V and 5 bases at J, with 17 bases in the middle. This CDR3 is 15 amino acids long. In nucleotides, the CDR3 is TGTGCCAGCAGTTGGGACCGGGCCTCCCGTGAGACCCAGTACTTC. Translating gives CASSWDRASRETQYF.

This clonotype occurred a few times. Compared with germline, one end of the junction differs, possibly owing to a read error. CDR3 loop: CCARDWTSGSLNEQFF. The CDR3 DNA sequence: TGCTGTGCTAGAGATTGGACTAGCGGGAGTCTCAATGAGCAGTTCTTC. The genes are TRBV20-1 and TRBJ2-1, with 13 bases fitting TRBD2. Germline V gene lookup returns CDR1 DFQATT and CDR2 SNEGSKA (reference sequence). The CDR3 length is 16 residues.

The chain uses TRBV20-1 and TRBJ2-1, with 10 bases fitting TRBD2. The CDR3 loop spans 15 amino acids. Germline V gene sequence: CDR1 DFQATT, CDR2 SNEGSKA (reference sequence). Unmatched junction bases numbered 12, after V lost 6 bases and J lost 7 bases. The CDR3 coding sequence is TGCAGTGCCACCACTCTAAGCGGGGGGGCGAATGAGCAGTTCTTC. As protein: CSATTLSGGANEQFF.